This note documents a single T cell receptor (beta chain) sequence. Its antigen is unidentified. The PCR used 60 Vbeta and 13 Jbeta primers. This table comes from immunoSEQ multiplex PCR, and its TCRdb copy is limited to in-frame clones, with some not included. The table lists about 150,000 clones, more than 60% of them singletons. This specimen belongs to a study of cytomegalovirus exposure and HLA in healthy donors. Findings and limits, study-wide: The CMV antigen specificity of three CMV-associated chains was confirmed through in vitro analysis.

The CDR3 has 14 residues. Germline CDR1 and CDR2: SNHLY and FYNNEI. Trimming removed 2 bases at V and 8 bases at J, with 13 bases between. This chain connects TRBV2 to TRBJ2-1; a possible D gene is TRBD2 (6 bases). This TCR was sampled from a young man in good health and CMV-seropositive. The specimen was PBMCs. DNA for the CDR3: TGTGCCAGCAGTGAACGCGGCAGGGAGGATGAGCAGTTCTTC. Its protein is CASSERGREDEQFF.